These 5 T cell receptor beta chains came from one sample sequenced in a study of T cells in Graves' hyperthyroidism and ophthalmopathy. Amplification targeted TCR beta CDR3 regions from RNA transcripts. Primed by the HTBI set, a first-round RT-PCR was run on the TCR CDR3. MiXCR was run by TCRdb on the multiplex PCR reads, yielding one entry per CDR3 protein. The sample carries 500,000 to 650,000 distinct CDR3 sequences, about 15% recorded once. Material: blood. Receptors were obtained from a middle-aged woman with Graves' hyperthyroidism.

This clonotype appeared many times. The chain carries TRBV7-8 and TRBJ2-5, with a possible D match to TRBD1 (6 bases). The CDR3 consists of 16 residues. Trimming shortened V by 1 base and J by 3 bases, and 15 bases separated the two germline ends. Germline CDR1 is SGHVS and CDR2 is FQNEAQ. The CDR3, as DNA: TGTGCCAGCAGCTTAGGGGGCAGGGGTTTCGAAGAGACCCAGTACTTC. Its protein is CASSLGGRGFEETQYF.

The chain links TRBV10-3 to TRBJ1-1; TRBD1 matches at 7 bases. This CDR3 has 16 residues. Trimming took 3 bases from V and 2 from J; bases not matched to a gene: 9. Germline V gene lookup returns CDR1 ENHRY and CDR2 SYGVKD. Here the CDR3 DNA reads TGTGCCATCAGTGAAAGCGGGACAGTATTAAACACTGAAGCTTTCTTT. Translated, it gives CAISESGTVLNTEAFF.

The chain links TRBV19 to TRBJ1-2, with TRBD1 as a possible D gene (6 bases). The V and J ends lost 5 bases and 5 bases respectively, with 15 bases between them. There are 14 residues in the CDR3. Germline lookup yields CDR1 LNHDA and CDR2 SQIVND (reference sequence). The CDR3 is CASSSQQGRYGYTF. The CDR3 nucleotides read TGTGCCAGTAGTTCGCAACAGGGCAGGTATGGCTACACCTTC.

For the CDR3, the DNA is TGTGCCAGCAGGGGCGTGGGGGTTCGTTCTTCCACCTTC. Its protein product is CASRGVGVRSSTF. The genes are TRBV25-1 and TRBJ1-2, with D tentatively TRBD1 (5 bases). Germline CDR1 MGHDK, CDR2 SYGVNS. The V end was cut by 6 bases, the J end by 13 bases, with 21 bases between. This CDR3 is 13 amino acids long.

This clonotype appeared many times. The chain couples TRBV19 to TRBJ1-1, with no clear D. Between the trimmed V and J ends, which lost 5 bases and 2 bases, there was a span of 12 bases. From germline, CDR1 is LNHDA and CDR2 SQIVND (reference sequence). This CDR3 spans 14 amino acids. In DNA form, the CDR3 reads TGTGCCAGTAGTCAATGGTGGCCCAACACTGAAGCTTTCTTT. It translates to CASSQWWPNTEAFF.